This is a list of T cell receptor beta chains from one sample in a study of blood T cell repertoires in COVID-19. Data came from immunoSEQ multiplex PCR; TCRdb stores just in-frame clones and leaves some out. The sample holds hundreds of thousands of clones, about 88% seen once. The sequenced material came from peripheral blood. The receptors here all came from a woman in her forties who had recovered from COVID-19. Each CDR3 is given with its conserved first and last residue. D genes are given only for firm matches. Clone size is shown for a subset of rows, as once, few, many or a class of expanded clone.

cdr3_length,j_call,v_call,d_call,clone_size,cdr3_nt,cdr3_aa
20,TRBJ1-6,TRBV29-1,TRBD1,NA,TGCAGCGTTGAAGACCACCTTCCCCAACAGGGGGCGGGTTTGGATTCACCCCTCCACTTT,CSVEDHLPQQGAGLDSPLHF
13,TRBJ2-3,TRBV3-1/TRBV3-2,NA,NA,TGTGCCAGCAGCCAAGATCGGGGAGATACGCAGTATTTT,CASSQDRGDTQYF
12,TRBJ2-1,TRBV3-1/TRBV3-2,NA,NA,TGTGCCAGCAGCCACCAGGGTGATGAGCAGTTCTTC,CASSHQGDEQFF
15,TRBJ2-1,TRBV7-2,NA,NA,TGTGCCAGCAGCTTAGATCCGGGATCCTACAATGAGCAGTTCTTC,CASSLDPGSYNEQFF
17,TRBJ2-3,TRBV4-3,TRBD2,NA,TGCGCCAGCAGCCAAGATTCGGCTAGCGGGCTCCCAGATACGCAGTATTTT,CASSQDSASGLPDTQYF
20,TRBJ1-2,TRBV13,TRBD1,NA,TGTGCCAGCAGCTTTTCGATAATCGGACAGGGAAAAGGACTAGGGTATGGCTACACCTTC,CASSFSIIGQGKGLGYGYTF
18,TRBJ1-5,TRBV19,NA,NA,TGTGCCAGTAGTATAAGAGAGGTCGGCAGATATAGCAATCAGCCCCAGCATTTT,CASSIREVGRYSNQPQHF
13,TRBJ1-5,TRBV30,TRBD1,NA,TGTGCCTGGAGGGACAGGGAAAATCAGCCCCAGCATTTT,CAWRDRENQPQHF
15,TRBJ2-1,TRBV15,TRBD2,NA,TGTGCCACCAGCAGAGGCGGACTAGCGGGGTGGGAGCAGTTCTTC,CATSRGGLAGWEQFF
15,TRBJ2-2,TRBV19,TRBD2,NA,TGTGCCAGTAGCTCCGGGACTAGCGGGACCGGGGAGCTGTTTTTT,CASSSGTSGTGELFF
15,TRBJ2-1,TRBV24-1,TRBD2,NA,TGTGCCACCAGCCGACTAGCGGGAGGGCCAAATGAGCAGTTCTTC,CATSRLAGGPNEQFF
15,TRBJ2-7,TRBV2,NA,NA,TGTGCCAGCAGTGTCGAATCACAGGGAAGCTACGAGCAGTACTTC,CASSVESQGSYEQYF
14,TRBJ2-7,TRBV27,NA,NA,TGTGCCAGCAGTTTATTTAGCGGCTCCTACGAGCAGTACTTC,CASSLFSGSYEQYF
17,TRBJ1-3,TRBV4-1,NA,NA,TGCGCCAGCAGCCAAAGCCTAATGGGGGCTGTTGGAAACACCATATATTTT,CASSQSLMGAVGNTIYF
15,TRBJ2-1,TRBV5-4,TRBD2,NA,TGTGCCAGCAGCACCGGGACTAGCGGAAACAATGAGCAGTTCTTC,CASSTGTSGNNEQFF
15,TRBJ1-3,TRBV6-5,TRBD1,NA,TGTGCCAGCAGTTACGCTGGACAGGCAGCGGACACCATATATTTT,CASSYAGQAADTIYF
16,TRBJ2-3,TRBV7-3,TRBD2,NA,TGTGCCAGCAGCTCCCGACTAGCGGGTCGCACAGATACGCAGTATTTT,CASSSRLAGRTDTQYF
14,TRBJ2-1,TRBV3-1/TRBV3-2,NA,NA,TGTGCCAGCAGCCCCGAGAGATCCTACAATGAGCAGTTCTTC,CASSPERSYNEQFF
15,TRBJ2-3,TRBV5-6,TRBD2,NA,TGTGCCAGCAGCTTGAGACTAGCGGGGGCAGATACGCAGTATTTT,CASSLRLAGADTQYF
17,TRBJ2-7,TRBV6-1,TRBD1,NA,TGTGCCAGCAGTGTCCCGAGACAGGGCTACAGCTCCTACGAGCAGTACTTC,CASSVPRQGYSSYEQYF
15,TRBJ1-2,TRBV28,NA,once,TGTGCCAGCAGTTTCGGTTATCCGGGGTCGGGTGGCTACACCTTC,CASSFGYPGSGGYTF
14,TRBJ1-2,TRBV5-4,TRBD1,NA,TGTGCCAGCAGACACGGACAGGGGTCCTATGGCTACACCTTC,CASRHGQGSYGYTF